This T cell receptor (beta chain) stems from a study of CD8+ T cells in alopecia areata. To note about this clone: The target antigen is unknown.

Extraction and reverse transcription of RNA yielded cDNA as the sequencing template. Here immunoSEQ multiplex PCR was the method, and the copy in TCRdb shows in-frame clones only, minus some. The sample shows under 200,000 clones, less than 80% of them seen only once. The treatment is: oral pan-JAK inhibitor, 5-10 mg twice daily. Study observations and caveats: Lesional scalp displayed greater clonality than normal scalp, most notably in alopecia totalis/universalis. TCR sharing was clearer in mice than between patients, perhaps partly owing to patient HLA diversity. Scalp sample sequencing also detects resident alphabeta T cells of normal skin.

The sample consisted of CD4+ T cells sorted from blood, taken at week 24, from a patient treated with tofacitinib. This sequence was found in a human donor with alopecia areata.

CDR3: CAWSVTSEAFF. In DNA form, the CDR3 reads TGTGCCTGGAGTGTAACGTCTGAAGCTTTCTTT. The rearrangement joins TRBV30 to TRBJ1-1, with D hard to call. Trimming left V 0 bases short and J 6 bases short, with 5 bases between. Germline assignment: CDR1 GTSNPN and CDR2 SVGIG (reference sequence). The CDR3 is 11 amino acids.